This T cell receptor beta chain appears in the sequencing data of a study of blood T cell repertoires in COVID-19 (dated by TCRdb to the early 2020s). Concerning the study at large: The collaborator samples originated in the United States, Italy and Spain and spanned the acute and convalescent phases of COVID-19. Nearly every sample came with metadata listing a de-identified subject ID, COVID-19 status, age in years and sex. Where available, HLA class I and class II types were taken from metadata supplied by the sample provider and were not determined by assay-based typing. Samples were obtained from the ongoing ImmuneRACE study (first 160 participants) and from over a thousand subjects provided by 6 global collaborators. The repertoires were released in a freely available public database meant as a resource for research on the immune response to SARS-CoV-2. The material from the prospective study consisted of cDNA or gDNA derived from T cells, B-cell-depleted T cells, or PBMCs. Deeply sampled blood TCRbeta repertoires from subjects exposed to, actively infected with, or recovered from COVID-19 were included in the dataset. What the research found in general, with its limitations: The quantity of clinical and demographic metadata differed by source and by participant and was supplied without curation.

The immunoSEQ Assay, a bias-controlled multiplex PCR, was used to amplify TCRbeta CDR3 regions from genomic DNA. Regarding the original processing steps: The number of nucleated cells in each sample was estimated by amplification of reference gene primers within the assay. Sequence reads were collapsed and filtered to measure the absolute abundance of every unique TCRbeta CDR3 rearrangement. Productive Simpson clonality was computed per sample as the square root of Simpson's diversity index over productive rearrangements. TCRdb took this table from immuneACCESS and kept in-frame rearrangements with V and J called. Such tables lack part of the clones; where checked against another copy, unresolved V genes explain under half of the gap, and the rest is unexplained. That table supplies the V and J calls and clone size; D and trimming were determined from the DNA. Across this sample there are hundreds of thousands of clones, with approximately 88% seen only once. 0.95% to 1.5% of the sample lies in the top ten.

V is clipped by 2 bases and J by 2 bases, and the sequence between their germline boundaries is 15 bases long. Taken from the germline V gene (reference sequence), the CDR1 and CDR2 loops are SGHKS and YYEKEE. Including cysteine and phenylalanine, the CDR3 has 16 amino acids. Only the CDR3 DNA stays, 48 bases, in frame from base 1. In the prospective study, participants were roughly 18 to 95 years old, resided in approximately 22 geographic areas of the United States, and were enrolled through a virtual design. Cohort assignment in the prospective study relied on participant-reported clinical history from a screening survey and a study questionnaire. Mobile phlebotomists in the prospective study collected whole blood, serum and a nasopharyngeal or oropharyngeal swab from every participant. Over a roughly 2-month period, participants in the prospective study had the option of providing additional blood draws and questionnaires. Prospective study blood samples were shipped either frozen or at room temperature before DNA extraction.

Worth noting for this clone: What antigen it recognizes has not been identified. Base qualities are not at hand, and no much larger clone is one base apart.

What was sequenced was PBMCs or T cells enriched from blood (not recorded which). The chain employs TRBV5-5 and TRBJ2-3; 6 matching bases give a weak D call of TRBD2. The clonotype was recovered from a woman aged 40 to 50 with acute COVID-19. CDR3 sequence: CASSLTGTHPTDTQYF. The DNA sequence is given as TGTGCCAGCAGCTTAACCGGGACTCATCCCACAGATACGCAGTATTTT.